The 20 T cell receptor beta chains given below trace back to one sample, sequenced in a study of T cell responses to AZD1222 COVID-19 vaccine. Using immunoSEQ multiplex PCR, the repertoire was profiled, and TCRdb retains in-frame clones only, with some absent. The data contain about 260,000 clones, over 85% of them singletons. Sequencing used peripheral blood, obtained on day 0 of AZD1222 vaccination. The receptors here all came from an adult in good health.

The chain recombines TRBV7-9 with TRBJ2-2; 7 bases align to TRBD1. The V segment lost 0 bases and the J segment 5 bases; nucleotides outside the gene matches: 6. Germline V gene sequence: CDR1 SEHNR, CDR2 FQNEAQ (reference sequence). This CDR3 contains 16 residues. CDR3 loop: CASSLAGTVSTGELFF. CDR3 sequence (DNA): TGTGCCAGCAGCTTAGCTGGGACAGTGTCAACCGGGGAGCTGTTTTTT.

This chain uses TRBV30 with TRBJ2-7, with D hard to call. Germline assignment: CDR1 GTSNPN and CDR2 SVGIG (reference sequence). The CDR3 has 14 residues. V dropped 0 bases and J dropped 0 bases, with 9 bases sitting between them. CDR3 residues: CAWSVYRLSYEQYF. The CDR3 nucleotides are TGTGCCTGGAGTGTATACCGACTCTCCTACGAGCAGTACTTC.

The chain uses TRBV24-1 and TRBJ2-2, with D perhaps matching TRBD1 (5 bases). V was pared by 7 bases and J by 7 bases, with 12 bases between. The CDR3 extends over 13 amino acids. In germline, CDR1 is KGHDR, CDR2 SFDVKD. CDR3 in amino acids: CATRQAPIGELFF. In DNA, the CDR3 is TGTGCCACCAGACAGGCTCCAATCGGGGAGCTGTTTTTT.

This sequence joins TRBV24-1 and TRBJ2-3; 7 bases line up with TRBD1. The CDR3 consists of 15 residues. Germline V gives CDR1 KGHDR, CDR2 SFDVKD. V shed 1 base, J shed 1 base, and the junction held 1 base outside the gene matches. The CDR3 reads CATSDFGQGTDTQYF. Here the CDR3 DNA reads TGTGCCACCAGTGATTTCGGACAGGGCACAGATACGCAGTATTTT.

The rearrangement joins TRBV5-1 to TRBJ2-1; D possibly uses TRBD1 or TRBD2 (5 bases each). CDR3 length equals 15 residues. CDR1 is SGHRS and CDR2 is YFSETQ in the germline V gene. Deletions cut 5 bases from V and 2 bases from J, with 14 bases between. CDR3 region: CASSMSGPTYNEQFF. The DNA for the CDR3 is TGCGCCAGCAGTATGTCGGGACCCACCTACAATGAGCAGTTCTTC.

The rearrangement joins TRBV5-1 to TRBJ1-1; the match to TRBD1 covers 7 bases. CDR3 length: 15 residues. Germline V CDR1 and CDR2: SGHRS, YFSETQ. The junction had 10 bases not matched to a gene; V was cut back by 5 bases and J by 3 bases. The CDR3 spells CASSRGGADDTEAFF. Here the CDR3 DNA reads TGCGCCAGCAGTCGAGGGGGCGCGGACGACACTGAAGCTTTCTTT.

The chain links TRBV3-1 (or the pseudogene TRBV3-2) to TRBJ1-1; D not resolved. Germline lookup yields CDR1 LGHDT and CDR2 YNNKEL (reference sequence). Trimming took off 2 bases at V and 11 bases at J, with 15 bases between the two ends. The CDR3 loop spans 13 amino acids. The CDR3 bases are TGTGCCAGCAGCCAACGTTCCGAAGATCGGGCTTTCTTT. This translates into CASSQRSEDRAFF.

The CDR3 loop is CASSHPSVSGYEQFF. CDR3 nucleotides: TGTGCCAGCAGCCACCCGTCAGTTTCGGGATATGAGCAGTTCTTC. J is TRBJ2-1 and V is TRBV3-1 (or the pseudogene TRBV3-2); D perhaps matches TRBD2 (5 bases). Per germline, CDR1 LGHDT and CDR2 YNNKEL (reference sequence). Trimming removed 3 bases from V and 8 bases from J, with 17 bases in between. The CDR3 sequence is 15 residues long.

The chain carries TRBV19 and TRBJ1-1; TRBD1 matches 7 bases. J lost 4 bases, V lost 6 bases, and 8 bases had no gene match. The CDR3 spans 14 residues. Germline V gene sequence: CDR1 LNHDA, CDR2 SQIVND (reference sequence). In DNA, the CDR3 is TGTGCCAGTAGGACTCCCTCAGGGGGCACTGAAGCTTTCTTT. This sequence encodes CASRTPSGGTEAFF. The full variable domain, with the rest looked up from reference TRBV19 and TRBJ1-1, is DGGITQSPKYLFRKEGQNVTLSCEQNLNHDAMYWYRQDPGQGLRLIYYSQIVNDFQKGDIAEGYSVSREKKESFPLTVTSAQKNPTAFYLCASRTPSGGTEAFFGQGTRLTVV.

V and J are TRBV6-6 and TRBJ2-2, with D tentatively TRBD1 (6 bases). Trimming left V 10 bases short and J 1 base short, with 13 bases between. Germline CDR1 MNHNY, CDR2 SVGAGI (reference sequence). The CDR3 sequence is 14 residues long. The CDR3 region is CATTTGQNTGELFF. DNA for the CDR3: TGTGCCACTACGACAGGACAGAACACCGGGGAGCTGTTTTTT.

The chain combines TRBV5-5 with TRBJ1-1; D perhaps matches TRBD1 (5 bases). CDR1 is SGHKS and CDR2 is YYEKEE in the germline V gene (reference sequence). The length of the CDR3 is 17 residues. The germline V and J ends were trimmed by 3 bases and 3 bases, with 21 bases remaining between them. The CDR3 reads CASSSNWSRDEDTEAFF. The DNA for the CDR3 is TGTGCCAGCAGCTCCAACTGGTCCCGGGACGAGGACACTGAAGCTTTCTTT.

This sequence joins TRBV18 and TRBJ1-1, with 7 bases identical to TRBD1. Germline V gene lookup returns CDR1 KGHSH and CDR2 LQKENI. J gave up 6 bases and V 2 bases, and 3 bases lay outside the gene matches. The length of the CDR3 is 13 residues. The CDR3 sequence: CASSPDRVAEAFF. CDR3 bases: TGTGCCAGCTCACCAGACAGGGTCGCTGAAGCTTTCTTT.

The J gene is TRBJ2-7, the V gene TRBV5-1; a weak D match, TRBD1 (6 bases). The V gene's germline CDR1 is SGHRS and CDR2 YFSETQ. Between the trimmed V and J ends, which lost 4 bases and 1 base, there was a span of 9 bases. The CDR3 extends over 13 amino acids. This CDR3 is CASSRTDSYEQYF. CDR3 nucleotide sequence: TGCGCCAGCAGCCGGACAGATTCCTACGAGCAGTACTTC. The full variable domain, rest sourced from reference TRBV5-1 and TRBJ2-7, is KAGVTQTPRYLIKTRGQQVTLSCSPISGHRSVSWYQQTPGQGLQFLFEYFSETQRNKGNFPGRFSGRQFSNSRSEMNVSTLELGDSALYLCASSRTDSYEQYFGPGTRLTVT.

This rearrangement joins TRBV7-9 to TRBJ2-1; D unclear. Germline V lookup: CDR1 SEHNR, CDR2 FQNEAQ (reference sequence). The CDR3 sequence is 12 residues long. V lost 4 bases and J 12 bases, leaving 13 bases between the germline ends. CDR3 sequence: CASSSAPRAQFF. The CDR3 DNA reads TGTGCCAGCAGCTCAGCCCCCCGCGCGCAGTTCTTC.

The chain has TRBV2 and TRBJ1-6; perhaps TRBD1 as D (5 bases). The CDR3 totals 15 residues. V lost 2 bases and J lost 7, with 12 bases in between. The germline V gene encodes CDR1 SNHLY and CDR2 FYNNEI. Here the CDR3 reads CASSELDSPNSPLHF. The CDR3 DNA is TGTGCCAGCAGTGAATTAGACAGCCCAAATTCACCCCTCCACTTT.

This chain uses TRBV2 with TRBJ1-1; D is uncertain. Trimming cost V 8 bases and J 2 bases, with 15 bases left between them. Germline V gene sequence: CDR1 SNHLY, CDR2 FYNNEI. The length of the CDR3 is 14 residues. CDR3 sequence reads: CASRYGQTNTEAFF. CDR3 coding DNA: TGTGCCAGCCGCTATGGGCAGACCAACACTGAAGCTTTCTTT.

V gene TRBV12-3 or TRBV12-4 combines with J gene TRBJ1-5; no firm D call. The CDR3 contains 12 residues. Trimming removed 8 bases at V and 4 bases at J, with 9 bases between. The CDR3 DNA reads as TGTGCCAGCCTAGGAGGGAATCAGCCCCAGCATTTT. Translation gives CASLGGNQPQHF.

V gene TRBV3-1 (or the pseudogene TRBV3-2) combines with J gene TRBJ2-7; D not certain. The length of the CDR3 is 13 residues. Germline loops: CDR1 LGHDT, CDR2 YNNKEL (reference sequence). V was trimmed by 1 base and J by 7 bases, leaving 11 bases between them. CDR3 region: CASSQGHQSEQYF. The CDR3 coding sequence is TGTGCCAGCAGCCAAGGGCACCAATCGGAGCAGTACTTC.

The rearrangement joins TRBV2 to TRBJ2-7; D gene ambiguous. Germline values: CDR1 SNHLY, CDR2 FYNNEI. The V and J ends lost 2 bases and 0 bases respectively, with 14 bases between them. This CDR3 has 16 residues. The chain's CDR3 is CASSEMGIIASYEQYF. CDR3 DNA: TGTGCCAGCAGTGAAATGGGGATAATAGCCTCCTACGAGCAGTACTTC.

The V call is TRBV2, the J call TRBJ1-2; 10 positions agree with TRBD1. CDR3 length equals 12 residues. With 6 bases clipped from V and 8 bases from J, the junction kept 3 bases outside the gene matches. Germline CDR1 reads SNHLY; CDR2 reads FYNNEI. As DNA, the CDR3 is TGTGCCAGCAGGACAGGGGGCGACGGCTACACCTTC. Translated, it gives CASRTGGDGYTF. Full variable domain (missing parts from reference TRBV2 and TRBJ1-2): EPEVTQTPSHQVTQMGQEVILRCVPISNHLYFYWYRQILGQKVEFLVSFYNNEISEKSEIFDDQFSVERPDGSNFTLKIRSTKLEDSAMYFCASRTGGDGYTFGSGTRLTVV.